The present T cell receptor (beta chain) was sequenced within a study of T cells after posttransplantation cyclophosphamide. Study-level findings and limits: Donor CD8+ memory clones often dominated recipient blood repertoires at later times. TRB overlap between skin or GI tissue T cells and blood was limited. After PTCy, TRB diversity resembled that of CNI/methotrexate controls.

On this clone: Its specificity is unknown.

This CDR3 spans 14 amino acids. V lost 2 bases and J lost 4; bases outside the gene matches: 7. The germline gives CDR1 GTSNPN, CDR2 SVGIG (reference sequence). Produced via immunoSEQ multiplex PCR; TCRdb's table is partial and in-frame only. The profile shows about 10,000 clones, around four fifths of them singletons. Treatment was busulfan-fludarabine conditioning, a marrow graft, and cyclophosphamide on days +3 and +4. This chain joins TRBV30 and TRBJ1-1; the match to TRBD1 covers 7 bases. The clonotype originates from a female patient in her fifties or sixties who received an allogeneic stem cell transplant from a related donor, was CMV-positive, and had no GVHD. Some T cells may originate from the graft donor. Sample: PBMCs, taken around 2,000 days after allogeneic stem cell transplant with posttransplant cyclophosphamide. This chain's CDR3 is CAWSKTDRSTEAFF. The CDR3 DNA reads TGTGCCTGGAGTAAAACGGACAGGAGCACTGAAGCTTTCTTT.